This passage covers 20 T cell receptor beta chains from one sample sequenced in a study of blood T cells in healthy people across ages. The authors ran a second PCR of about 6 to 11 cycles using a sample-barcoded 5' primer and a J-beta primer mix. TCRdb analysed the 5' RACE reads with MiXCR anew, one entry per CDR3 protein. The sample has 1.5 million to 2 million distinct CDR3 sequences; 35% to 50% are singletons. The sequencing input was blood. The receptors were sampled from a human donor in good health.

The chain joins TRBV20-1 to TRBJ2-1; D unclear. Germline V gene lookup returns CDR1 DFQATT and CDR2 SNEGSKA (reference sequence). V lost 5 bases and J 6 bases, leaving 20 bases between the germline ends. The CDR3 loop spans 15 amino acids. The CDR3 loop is CSARGHLLAPNEQFF. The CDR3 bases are TGCAGTGCTCGTGGCCACCTTCTCGCCCCCAATGAGCAGTTCTTC.

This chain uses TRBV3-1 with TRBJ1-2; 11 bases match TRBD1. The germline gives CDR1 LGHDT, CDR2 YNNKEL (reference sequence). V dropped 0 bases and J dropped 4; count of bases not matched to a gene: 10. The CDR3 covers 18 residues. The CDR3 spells CASSQDQDRGRRGYGYTF. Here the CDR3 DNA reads TGTGCCAGCAGCCAAGATCAGGACAGGGGGCGTCGGGGCTATGGCTACACCTTC.

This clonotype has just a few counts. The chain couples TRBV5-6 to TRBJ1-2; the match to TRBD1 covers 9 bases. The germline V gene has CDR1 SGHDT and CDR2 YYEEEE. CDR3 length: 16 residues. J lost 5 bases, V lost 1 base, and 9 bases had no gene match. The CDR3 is CASSLSLYGTGYGYTF. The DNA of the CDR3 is TGTGCCAGCAGCTTGTCTTTATATGGGACAGGGTATGGCTACACCTTC.

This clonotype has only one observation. CDR3 DNA sequence: TGTGCCAGCAGTAATCGGGCGGGGTACTCCTACGAGCAGTACTTC. Protein product: CASSNRAGYSYEQYF. V and J are TRBV25-1 and TRBJ2-7, with D tentatively TRBD2 (6 bases). The CDR3 is 15 residues long. V was shortened by 5 bases and J by 0 bases, with 14 bases between the two germline ends. Germline V CDR1 and CDR2: MGHDK, SYGVNS.

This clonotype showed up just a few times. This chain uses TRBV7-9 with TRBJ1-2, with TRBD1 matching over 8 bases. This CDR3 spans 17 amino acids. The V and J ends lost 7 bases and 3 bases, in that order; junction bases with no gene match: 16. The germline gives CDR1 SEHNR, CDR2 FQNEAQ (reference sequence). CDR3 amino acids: CASTKRTTGQADYGYTF. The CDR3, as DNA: TGTGCCAGCACCAAACGGACAACGGGACAGGCTGACTATGGCTACACCTTC.

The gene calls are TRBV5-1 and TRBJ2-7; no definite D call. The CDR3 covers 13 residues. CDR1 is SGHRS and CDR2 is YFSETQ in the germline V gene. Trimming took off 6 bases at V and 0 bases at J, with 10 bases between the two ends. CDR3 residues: CASTTETSYEQYF. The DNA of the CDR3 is TGCGCCAGCACCACCGAGACCTCCTACGAGCAGTACTTC.

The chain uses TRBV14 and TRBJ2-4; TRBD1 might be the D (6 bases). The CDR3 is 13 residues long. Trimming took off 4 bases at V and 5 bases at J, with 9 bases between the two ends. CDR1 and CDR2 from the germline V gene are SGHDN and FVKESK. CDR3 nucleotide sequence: TGTGCCAGCAGCCCTTGGACAGAAAACATTCAGTACTTC. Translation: CASSPWTENIQYF. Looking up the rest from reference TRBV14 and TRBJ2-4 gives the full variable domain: EAGVTQFPSHSVIEKGQTVTLRCDPISGHDNLYWYRRVMGKEIKFLLHFVKESKQDESGMPNNRFLAERTGGTYSTLKVQPAELEDSGVYFCASSPWTENIQYFGAGTRLSVL.

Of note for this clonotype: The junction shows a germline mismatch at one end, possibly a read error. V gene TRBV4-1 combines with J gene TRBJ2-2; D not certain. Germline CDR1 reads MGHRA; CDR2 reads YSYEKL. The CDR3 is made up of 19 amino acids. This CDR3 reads CASGQGTLGRLGDTGELFF. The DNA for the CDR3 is TGCGCCAGCGGCCAAGGAACACTGGGCCGACTTGGGGACACCGGGGAGCTGTTTTTT.

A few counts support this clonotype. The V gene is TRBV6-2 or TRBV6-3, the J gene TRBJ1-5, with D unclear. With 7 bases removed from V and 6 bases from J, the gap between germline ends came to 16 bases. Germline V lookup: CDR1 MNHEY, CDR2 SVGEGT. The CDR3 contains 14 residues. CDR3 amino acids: CASTGPEGSQPQHF. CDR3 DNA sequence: TGTGCCAGCACGGGCCCTGAAGGGAGTCAGCCCCAGCATTTT.

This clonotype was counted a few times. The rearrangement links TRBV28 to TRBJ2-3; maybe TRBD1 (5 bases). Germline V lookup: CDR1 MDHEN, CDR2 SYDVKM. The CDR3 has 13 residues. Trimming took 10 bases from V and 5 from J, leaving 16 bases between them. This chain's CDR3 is CATPEGDVDTQYF. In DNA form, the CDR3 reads TGTGCCACCCCGGAAGGGGATGTAGATACGCAGTATTTT.

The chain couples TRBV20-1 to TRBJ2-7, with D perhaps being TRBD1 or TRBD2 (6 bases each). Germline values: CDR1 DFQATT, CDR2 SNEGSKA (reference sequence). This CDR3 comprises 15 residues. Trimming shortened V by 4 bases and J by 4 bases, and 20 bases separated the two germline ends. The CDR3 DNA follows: TGCAGTGCTATAAGTGGGGGGCAGGGGTGGTACGAGCAGTACTTC. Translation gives CSAISGGQGWYEQYF.

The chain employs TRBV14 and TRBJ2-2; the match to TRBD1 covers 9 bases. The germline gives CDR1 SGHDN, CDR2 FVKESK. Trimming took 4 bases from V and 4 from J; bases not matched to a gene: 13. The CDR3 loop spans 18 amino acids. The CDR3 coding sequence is TGTGCCAGCAGCCCTTTTGCGTCGGGACAGGGTCCCACCGGGGAGCTGTTTTTT. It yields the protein CASSPFASGQGPTGELFF.

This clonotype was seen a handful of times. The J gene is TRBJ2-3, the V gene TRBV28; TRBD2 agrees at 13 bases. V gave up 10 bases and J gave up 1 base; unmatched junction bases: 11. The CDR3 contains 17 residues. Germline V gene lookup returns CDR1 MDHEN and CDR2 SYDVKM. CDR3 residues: CAITGLAGSSGTDTQYF. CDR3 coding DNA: TGTGCCATCACGGGACTAGCGGGGAGTTCTGGCACAGATACGCAGTATTTT.

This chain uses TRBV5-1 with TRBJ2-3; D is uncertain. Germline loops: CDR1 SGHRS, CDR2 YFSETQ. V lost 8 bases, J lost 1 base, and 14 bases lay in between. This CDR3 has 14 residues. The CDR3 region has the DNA TGCGCCAGTAAGGAAGGCGGCCGCACAGATACGCAGTATTTT. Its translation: CASKEGGRTDTQYF.

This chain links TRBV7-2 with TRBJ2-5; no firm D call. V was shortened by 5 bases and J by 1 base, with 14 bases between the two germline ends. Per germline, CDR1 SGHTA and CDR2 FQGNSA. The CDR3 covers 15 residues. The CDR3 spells CASSPDPGPQETQYF. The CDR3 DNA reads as TGTGCCAGCAGCCCAGACCCAGGACCCCAAGAGACCCAGTACTTC. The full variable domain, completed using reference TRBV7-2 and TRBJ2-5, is GAGVSQSPSNKVTEKGKDVELRCDPISGHTALYWYRQSLGQGLEFLIYFQGNSAPDKSGLPSDRFSAERTGGSVSTLTIQRTQQEDSAVYLCASSPDPGPQETQYFGPGTRLLVL.

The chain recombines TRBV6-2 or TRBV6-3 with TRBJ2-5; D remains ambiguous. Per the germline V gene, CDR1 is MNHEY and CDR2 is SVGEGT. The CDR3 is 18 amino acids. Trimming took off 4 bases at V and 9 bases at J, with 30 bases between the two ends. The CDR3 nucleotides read TGTGCCAGCAGTTCCCCTGGTCGTGGTAGCCTGGGCCGTAAGGCCCAGTACTTC. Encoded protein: CASSSPGRGSLGRKAQYF.

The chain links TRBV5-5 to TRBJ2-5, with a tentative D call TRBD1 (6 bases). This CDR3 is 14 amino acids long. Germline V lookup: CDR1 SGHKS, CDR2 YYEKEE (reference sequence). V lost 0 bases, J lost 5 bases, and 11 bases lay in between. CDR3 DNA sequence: TGTGCCAGCAGCTTGGGCAGGGGATATGAGACCCAGTACTTC. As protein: CASSLGRGYETQYF.

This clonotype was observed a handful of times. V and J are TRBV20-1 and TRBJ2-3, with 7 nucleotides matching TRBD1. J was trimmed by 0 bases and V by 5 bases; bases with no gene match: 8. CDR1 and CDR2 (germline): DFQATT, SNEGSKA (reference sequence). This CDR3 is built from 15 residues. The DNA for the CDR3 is TGCAGTGCTCCCCCGGGACAGATTAGCACAGATACGCAGTATTTT. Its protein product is CSAPPGQISTDTQYF.

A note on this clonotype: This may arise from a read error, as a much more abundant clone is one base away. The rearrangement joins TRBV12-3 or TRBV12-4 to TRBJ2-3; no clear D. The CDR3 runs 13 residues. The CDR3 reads CASSRDPTDTRYF. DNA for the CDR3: TGTGCCAGCAGCCGAGATCCCACAGATACGCGGTATTTT.

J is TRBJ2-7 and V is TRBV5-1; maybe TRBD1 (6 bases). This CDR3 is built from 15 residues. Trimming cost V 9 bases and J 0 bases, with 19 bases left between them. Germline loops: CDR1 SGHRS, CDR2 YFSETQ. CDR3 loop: CATTQGFGNSYEQYF. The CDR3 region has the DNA TGCGCCACCACACAGGGTTTTGGGAACTCCTACGAGCAGTACTTC.